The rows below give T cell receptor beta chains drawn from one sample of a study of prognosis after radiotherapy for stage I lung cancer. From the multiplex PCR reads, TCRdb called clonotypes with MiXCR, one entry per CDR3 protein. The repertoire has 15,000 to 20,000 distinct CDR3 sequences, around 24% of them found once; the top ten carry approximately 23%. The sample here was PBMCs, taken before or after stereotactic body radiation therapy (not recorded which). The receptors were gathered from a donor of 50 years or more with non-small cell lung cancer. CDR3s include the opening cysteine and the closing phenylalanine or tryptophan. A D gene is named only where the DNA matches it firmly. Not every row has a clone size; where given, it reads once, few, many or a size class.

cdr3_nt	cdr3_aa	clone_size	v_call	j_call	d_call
TGTGCCAGCAGCACGGGACTAGCGGTAACCTACGAGCAGTACTTC	CASSTGLAVTYEQYF	many	TRBV7-8	TRBJ2-7	TRBD2
TGTGCCAGCAGTGAAGTCTCTGGACAGGGACTCAATGAGCAGTTCTTC	CASSEVSGQGLNEQFF	many	TRBV6-2/TRBV6-3	TRBJ2-1	TRBD1
TGTGCCAGCAATAGGGGAACTCTCTCCTACAATGAGCAGTTCTTC	CASNRGTLSYNEQFF	medium-sized	TRBV7-2	TRBJ2-1	-
TGTGCCAGTAGCATTGCCGGGGAGTCCTACGAGCAGTACTTC	CASSIAGESYEQYF	many	TRBV19	TRBJ2-7	-
TGTGCCAGCAGTTGGCAGGGGGAGGGGTCCAAAAACATTCAGTACTTC	CASSWQGEGSKNIQYF	once	TRBV2	TRBJ2-4	-
TGTGCCAGCAGCTTTTTAATAGCGGGACCGACAAGAGACCAGTACTTC	CASSFLIAGPTRDQYF	-	TRBV11-2	TRBJ2-5	TRBD2
TGCAGTGCTAGAGAAGGGTTCTGGGACACTGAAGCTTTCTTT	CSAREGFWDTEAFF	many	TRBV20-1	TRBJ1-1	-
TGTGCCAGCAGCTTATGGGAGGTGATGAACACTGAAGCTTTCTTT	CASSLWEVMNTEAFF	medium-sized	TRBV7-2	TRBJ1-1	-
TGTGCCAGCAGTCGGACTAGCGGGAGGAAGGTAAAGTTCTTC	CASSRTSGRKVKFF	many	TRBV12-3/TRBV12-4	TRBJ2-1	TRBD2
TGCGCCAGCAGCTTGGACCCGTTACAGACCTACGAGCAGTACTTC	CASSLDPLQTYEQYF	many	TRBV5-1	TRBJ2-7	-
TGTGCCAGTAGTCCTCGACGGGAAAGCTACGAGCAGTACTTC	CASSPRRESYEQYF	many	TRBV19	TRBJ2-7	-
TGCAGTGCTATATCAAGACTAGAGTCTAAAGAGACCCAGTACTTC	CSAISRLESKETQYF	-	TRBV20-1	TRBJ2-5	-
TGTGCCAGCAGTTACTCGACCCAGTTAAACACCATATATTTT	CASSYSTQLNTIYF	many	TRBV6-6	TRBJ1-3	-
TGTGCCAGCAGCTTAGTCAGGAACACTGAAGCTTTCTTT	CASSLVRNTEAFF	many	TRBV13	TRBJ1-1	-
TGTGCCAGCAGTTCGGAGGGCCTCGGGGTCTACGAGCAGTACTTC	CASSSEGLGVYEQYF	many	TRBV12-3/TRBV12-4	TRBJ2-7	-
TGTGCCTGGAGTCGGACAGGGTGGGGGGATGAGCAGTTCTTC	CAWSRTGWGDEQFF	many	TRBV30	TRBJ2-1	TRBD1
TGCAGTGCTAGAGATCCGGGACAGGGAGACACTGAAGCTTTCTTT	CSARDPGQGDTEAFF	few	TRBV20-1	TRBJ1-1	TRBD1
TGTGCCAGCAGCGCCCGCCGGACATCCGGTTACGAGCAGTACTTC	CASSARRTSGYEQYF	many	TRBV3-1	TRBJ2-7	-
TGTGCCAGCAGCTTCGAGGGGCAGTTCTTC	CASSFEGQFF	many	TRBV6-1	TRBJ2-1	-
TGTGCCAGCAGCATAAACCCAGGGGGCGGCACCGGGGAGCTGTTTTTT	CASSINPGGGTGELFF	many	TRBV7-8	TRBJ2-2	TRBD1
TGTGCCAGCAGCCCACAGGGTTTCAATCAGCCCCAGCATTTT	CASSPQGFNQPQHF	many	TRBV7-9	TRBJ1-5	-
TGTGCCAGCAGACAAACCCGGTTCGTGACCGGGGAGCTGTTTTTT	CASRQTRFVTGELFF	many	TRBV6-1	TRBJ2-2	-
TGTGCCAGCAGCTTAGTAGCGGGAGGGGGCTACAATGAGCAGTTCTTC	CASSLVAGGGYNEQFF	medium-sized	TRBV7-8	TRBJ2-1	TRBD2
TGTGCCAGCTTGACACAGGGGGGGGAGACCCAGTACTTC	CASLTQGGETQYF	-	TRBV28	TRBJ2-5	-
TGTGCCACCAGCACACAGGGAGAGAGCACAGATACGCAGTATTTT	CATSTQGESTDTQYF	many	TRBV15	TRBJ2-3	-